The 26 T cell receptor beta chains below were found in one sample sequenced in a study of CD8 T cells in Susac syndrome. Random-hexamer reverse transcription was applied to about 0.45 to 1 ug RNA. TCRdb analysed the immunoSEQ multiplex PCR reads with MiXCR anew, one entry per CDR3 protein. The data show approximately 220,000 distinct CDR3 sequences, roughly 90% seen once. Sequencing was done on a sample of CD8+ T cells from PBMCs. These receptors originate from a human donor with multiple sclerosis.

This chain connects TRBV29-1 to TRBJ1-1, with D tentatively TRBD1 (6 bases). In germline, CDR1 is SQVTM, CDR2 ANQGSEA. The CDR3 length is 15 residues. V was cut by 1 base and J by 2 bases, with 14 bases left in between. The CDR3 sequence is CSVEAPGHLNTEAFF. The CDR3 DNA reads TGCAGCGTTGAAGCGCCGGGACACCTAAACACTGAAGCTTTCTTT.

DNA of the CDR3: TGTGCCAGCAGCTTCCCGTGGACCGGGGAGCTGTTTTTT. Residues: CASSFPWTGELFF. The chain links TRBV5-6 to TRBJ2-2; D is unresolved. Germline values: CDR1 SGHDT, CDR2 YYEEEE. The CDR3 spans 13 residues. V lost 2 bases and J lost 5, with 7 bases in between. The entire variable domain, with the rest obtained from reference TRBV5-6 and TRBJ2-2, is as follows: DAGVTQSPTHLIKTRGQQVTLRCSPKSGHDTVSWYQQALGQGPQFIFQYYEEEERQRGNFPDRFSGHQFPNYSSELNVNALLLGDSALYLCASSFPWTGELFFGEGSRLTVL.

The V and J genes are TRBV2 and TRBJ1-1; tentative D call: TRBD1 (5 bases). Trimming cost V 4 bases and J 3 bases, with 18 bases left between them. Germline V gene data show CDR1 as SNHLY and CDR2 as FYNNEI. The CDR3 covers 16 residues. The CDR3 sequence: CASSAVGLDSYTEAFF. CDR3 DNA sequence: TGTGCCAGCAGTGCCGTCGGCTTAGACAGCTACACTGAAGCTTTCTTT.

The J gene is TRBJ1-2, the V gene TRBV30; 8 bases align to TRBD1. J gave up 4 bases and V 5 bases, and 0 bases lay outside the gene matches. The CDR3 is made up of 11 amino acids. Per germline, CDR1 GTSNPN and CDR2 SVGIG (reference sequence). The DNA of the CDR3 is TGTGCCTGGGACAGGGGCTATGGCTACACCTTC. Its translation is CAWDRGYGYTF.

The sample holds one count of this clonotype. The chain couples TRBV7-9 to TRBJ2-7; TRBD2 matches at 11 bases. This CDR3 is 16 amino acids long. Germline V gene data show CDR1 as SEHNR and CDR2 as FQNEAQ (reference sequence). With V trimmed by 4 bases and J by 4 bases, 9 bases remained unmatched. CDR3 sequence: CASSSSSGLAAYEQYF. As DNA, the CDR3 is TGTGCCAGCAGCTCTTCGTCGGGACTAGCGGCTTACGAGCAGTACTTC.

The chain is built from TRBV13 and TRBJ1-2; 11 nucleotides agree with TRBD1. CDR1 is PRHDT and CDR2 is FYEKMQ in the germline V gene (reference sequence). CDR3 size: 13 residues. Losses at the gene ends were 5 bases for V and 7 bases for J; bases not matched to a gene: 3. In nucleotides, the CDR3 is TGTGCCAGCAGCGTCGGGACAGGGGGTGGCTACACCTTC. It codes for CASSVGTGGGYTF.

The V gene is TRBV6-2 or TRBV6-3, the J gene TRBJ1-3; 8 bases line up with TRBD1. The V segment lost 5 bases and the J segment 1 base; nucleotides outside the gene matches: 1. The germline CDR1 and CDR2 sequences are MNHEY and SVGEGT. The length of the CDR3 is 14 residues. CDR3 region: CASSGTGSGNTIYF. Here the CDR3 DNA reads TGTGCCAGCAGTGGGACAGGTTCTGGAAACACCATATATTTT.

The chain recombines TRBV19 with TRBJ2-7, with TRBD2 matching 7 bases. This CDR3 has 14 residues. Germline CDR1 LNHDA, CDR2 SQIVND (reference sequence). The J segment lost 3 bases and the V segment lost 1 base, leaving 3 bases of the junction unmatched. This CDR3 reads CASSIAGGNYEQYF. The CDR3 bases are TGTGCCAGTAGTATAGCGGGAGGAAACTACGAGCAGTACTTC. The whole variable domain, filled in from reference TRBV19 and TRBJ2-7, reads DGGITQSPKYLFRKEGQNVTLSCEQNLNHDAMYWYRQDPGQGLRLIYYSQIVNDFQKGDIAEGYSVSREKKESFPLTVTSAQKNPTAFYLCASSIAGGNYEQYFGPGTRLTVT.

This chain's CDR3 is CASSVAAGAHSPLHF. The CDR3, as DNA: TGTGCCAGCAGCGTAGCCGCAGGGGCGCATTCACCCCTCCACTTT. The gene calls are TRBV9 and TRBJ1-6, with a weak D call TRBD1 (6 bases). Per germline, CDR1 SGDLS and CDR2 YYNGEE. The CDR3 totals 15 residues. V was clipped by 0 bases and J by 8 bases, with 12 bases between them.

The rearrangement links TRBV6-1 to TRBJ1-5; a possible D gene is TRBD1 (5 bases). Trimming took off 11 bases at V and 0 bases at J, with 14 bases between the two ends. Germline-derived CDR1 and CDR2 are MNHNS and SASEGT. The CDR3 runs 14 residues. DNA for the CDR3: TGTGCCGGGACGGACGGATTTAGCAATCAGCCCCAGCATTTT. Its translation: CAGTDGFSNQPQHF.

This clonotype showed up just a few times. The V gene is TRBV7-9, the J gene TRBJ2-7; D may match TRBD1 or TRBD2 (5 bases each). Trimming stripped 8 bases from V and 3 bases from J, with 14 bases between. Germline CDR1 is SEHNR and CDR2 is FQNEAQ (reference sequence). The CDR3 spans 13 residues. Written as DNA, the CDR3 is TGTGCCAGCGGTAATGCAGGGAGCTACGAGCAGTACTTC. Translation: CASGNAGSYEQYF. Together with reference TRBV7-9 and TRBJ2-7, the CDR3 gives the full variable domain: DTGVSQNPRHKITKRGQNVTFRCDPISEHNRLYWYRQTLGQGPEFLTYFQNEAQLEKSRLLSDRFSAERPKGSFSTLEIQRTEQGDSAMYLCASGNAGSYEQYFGPGTRLTVT.

CDR3 DNA sequence: TGTGCCAGCAGCTCCGGCGAGGGACGAAATCAGCCCCAGCATTTT. It specifies CASSSGEGRNQPQHF. V usage is TRBV3-1 and J usage is TRBJ1-5, with D maybe TRBD1 (5 bases). CDR1 and CDR2 (germline): LGHDT, YNNKEL (reference sequence). This CDR3 region has 15 residues. V gave up 5 bases and J gave up 4 bases, with 15 bases separating them.

V and J are TRBV12-3 or TRBV12-4 and TRBJ2-3; D unresolved. Trimming took off 8 bases at V and 1 base at J, with 13 bases between the two ends. The CDR3 covers 14 residues. The CDR3 sequence is CASLFGGRTDTQYF. The CDR3 bases are TGTGCCAGCCTATTCGGCGGCCGCACAGATACGCAGTATTTT.

The chain has TRBV11-1 and TRBJ2-5; perhaps TRBD2 as D (6 bases). The CDR3 consists of 14 residues. V was shortened by 3 bases and J by 5 bases, with 13 bases between the two germline ends. Per the germline V gene, CDR1 is SGHAT and CDR2 is FQDESV (reference sequence). CDR3 sequence (DNA): TGTGCCAGCAGCTTCGTAGCCCGGGGGGAGACCCAGTACTTC. This gives the protein CASSFVARGETQYF.

The CDR3 here is CASSPTSGYGYTF. The CDR3, as DNA: TGTGCCAGCAGTCCTACTTCCGGCTATGGCTACACCTTC. The chain carries TRBV27 and TRBJ1-2; D uncertain. Germline CDR1 MNHEY, CDR2 SMNVEV (reference sequence). The V and J ends lost 5 bases and 4 bases respectively, with 11 bases between them. This CDR3 region has 13 residues.

The rearrangement uses TRBV12-3 or TRBV12-4 and TRBJ2-5; D remains ambiguous. CDR3 length: 15 residues. With 3 bases removed from V and 5 bases from J, the gap between germline ends came to 16 bases. DNA of the CDR3: TGTGCCAGCAGTTTTTTCGAGCTCGCTCAGGAGACCCAGTACTTC. Its protein is CASSFFELAQETQYF.

CDR3 sequence (DNA): TGTGCCAGCAGCCCCCACAGGGCGGAAGAGACCCAGTACTTC. Translating gives CASSPHRAEETQYF. V usage is TRBV9 and J usage is TRBJ2-5; perhaps TRBD1 as D (6 bases). From germline, CDR1 is SGDLS and CDR2 YYNGEE. CDR3 length equals 14 residues. The germline V and J ends were trimmed by 4 bases and 3 bases, with 13 bases remaining between them.

Here the CDR3 DNA reads TGTGCCAGTAGTTTCCGAAAGGGACTAGTTCCCTACGAGCAGTACTTC. Amino acids: CASSFRKGLVPYEQYF. V and J are TRBV19 and TRBJ2-7, with 8 bases matching TRBD2. Germline CDR1 reads LNHDA; CDR2 reads SQIVND (reference sequence). J gave up 2 bases and V 5 bases, and 11 bases lay outside the gene matches. The CDR3 totals 16 residues.

This chain joins TRBV4-1 and TRBJ2-3, with no clear D. The CDR3 has 14 amino acids. The germline V gene has CDR1 MGHRA and CDR2 YSYEKL. Trimming shortened V by 3 bases and J by 2 bases, and 9 bases separated the two germline ends. The DNA for the CDR3 is TGCGCCAGCAGCCAGGGATCCCACACAGATACGCAGTATTTT. Translating it yields CASSQGSHTDTQYF.

The chain carries TRBV9 and TRBJ2-5, with no clear D. The V end was cut by 2 bases, the J end by 4 bases, with 12 bases between. The germline V gene encodes CDR1 SGDLS and CDR2 YYNGEE. The CDR3 sequence is 14 residues long. CDR3 DNA sequence: TGTGCCAGCAGCGTTCGGCAGGCGGCAGAGACCCAGTACTTC. Residues: CASSVRQAAETQYF.

The genes are TRBV5-1 and TRBJ2-5, with TRBD2 matching 14 bases. J gave up 4 bases and V 1 base, and 9 bases lay outside the gene matches. Germline CDR1 reads SGHRS; CDR2 reads YFSETQ. The CDR3 covers 18 residues. Here the CDR3 reads CASSLYPGLAGEGETQYF. The CDR3 nucleotides are TGCGCCAGCAGCTTGTATCCGGGACTAGCGGGAGAGGGAGAGACCCAGTACTTC.

The chain carries TRBV19 and TRBJ2-2; 10 nucleotides match TRBD1. The CDR3 spans 16 residues. V lost 4 bases, J lost 6 bases, and 8 bases stayed unmatched. Per germline, CDR1 LNHDA and CDR2 SQIVND (reference sequence). The CDR3, as DNA: TGTGCCAGTAGTACCGGGACAGGGGTTAATCCCGGGGAGCTGTTTTTT. Protein product: CASSTGTGVNPGELFF.

In this sample, this clonotype turned up once. The chain carries TRBV2 and TRBJ1-1; TRBD1 is a possible D gene (5 bases). The ends were cut back, 2 bases at V and 6 bases at J, with 19 bases in the middle. The CDR3 loop spans 16 amino acids. CDR1 SNHLY and CDR2 FYNNEI come from the germline V gene. CDR3 coding DNA: TGTGCCAGCAGTGAACTACGGTCTGGGGCTCGGTCTGAAGCTTTCTTT. Its translation: CASSELRSGARSEAFF. Drawing the rest from reference TRBV2 and TRBJ1-1, the complete variable domain is EPEVTQTPSHQVTQMGQEVILRCVPISNHLYFYWYRQILGQKVEFLVSFYNNEISEKSEIFDDQFSVERPDGSNFTLKIRSTKLEDSAMYFCASSELRSGARSEAFFGQGTRLTVV.

This clonotype has only one observation. This sequence joins TRBV15 and TRBJ2-7; tentatively, D is TRBD1 (5 bases). V was pared by 1 base and J by 4 bases, with 11 bases between. This CDR3 is built from 14 residues. Per germline, CDR1 LNHNV and CDR2 YYDKDF (reference sequence). The CDR3 spells CATSRGRQSYEQYF. CDR3 nucleotide sequence: TGTGCCACCAGCAGAGGCCGACAGTCGTACGAGCAGTACTTC.

The chain is built from TRBV12-3 or TRBV12-4 and TRBJ2-1, with 9 bases lining up with TRBD2. V lost 1 base to trimming and J lost 2 bases; unmatched junction nucleotides: 0. CDR3 length: 15 residues. The CDR3 reads CASSLGLAAYNEQFF. As DNA, the CDR3 is TGTGCCAGCAGTTTAGGACTAGCGGCCTACAATGAGCAGTTCTTC.

This sequence joins TRBV12-3 or TRBV12-4 and TRBJ2-2; TRBD1 or TRBD2 may be the D gene (6 bases each). The CDR3 spans 16 residues. The germline V and J ends were trimmed by 6 bases and 5 bases, with 19 bases remaining between them. CDR3 protein: CASRERGTRETGELFF. CDR3 sequence (DNA): TGTGCCAGCAGGGAGCGAGGGACACGGGAGACCGGGGAGCTGTTTTTT.